The next 8 T cell receptor beta chains were all read from a single sample in a study of T-cell reconstitution after alpha-beta-depleted transplantation in children. Unique molecular identifiers were used in preparing the TCRbeta library. TCRdb recomputed calls from the PCR reads with MiXCR, one row per CDR3 protein. The sample lists hundreds of thousands of distinct CDR3 sequences; over 10% were seen once. Sequencing used PBMCs, obtained before TCRalphabeta/CD19-depleted stem cell transplant. The receptors were gathered from a girl aged 2 to 9 with congenital amegakaryocytic thrombocytopenia, due to receive a stem cell transplant.

This clonotype was observed at least ten times. The chain carries TRBV20-1 and TRBJ2-7; D possibly corresponds to TRBD1 (8 bases). This CDR3 has 14 residues. CDR1 and CDR2 (germline): DFQATT, SNEGSKA (reference sequence). V lost 6 bases and J 4 bases, leaving 19 bases between the germline ends. The CDR3 sequence is CSATQGGTLYEQYF. The CDR3 DNA reads TGCAGTGCCACACAGGGGGGGACCCTTTACGAGCAGTACTTC.

This clonotype was detected a few times. V gene TRBV5-1 combines with J gene TRBJ2-2, with 10 bases fitting TRBD1. This CDR3 contains 15 residues. The V gene end was trimmed by 2 bases and the J gene end by 5 bases; junction bases not matched to a gene: 3. Germline V gene data show CDR1 as SGHRS and CDR2 as YFSETQ. Written as DNA, the CDR3 is TGCGCCAGCAGCTTCGGGACAGGGGCGACCGGGGAGCTGTTTTTT. Translation: CASSFGTGATGELFF.

This clonotype was observed many times. This chain connects TRBV5-1 to TRBJ2-1, with D perhaps matching TRBD2 (6 bases). CDR1 and CDR2 from the germline V gene are SGHRS and YFSETQ. This CDR3 has 14 amino acids. V lost 7 bases, J lost 0 bases, and 11 bases lay in between. The CDR3 DNA follows: TGCGCCAGCCAGGCGGGGAACTCCTACAATGAGCAGTTCTTC. Translating it yields CASQAGNSYNEQFF.

The chain employs TRBV28 and TRBJ2-5; D might be TRBD1 or TRBD2, each matching 5 bases. CDR3 size: 13 residues. Trimming removed 4 bases from V and 6 bases from J, with 12 bases in between. Germline values: CDR1 MDHEN, CDR2 SYDVKM. The CDR3 DNA reads as TGTGCCAGCAGTTGGGCAGGGAGAAAGACCCAGTACTTC. It encodes CASSWAGRKTQYF.

This clonotype was detected many times. The chain uses TRBV20-1 and TRBJ2-1; a possible D gene is TRBD2 (6 bases). Between the trimmed V and J ends, which lost 6 bases and 4 bases, there was a span of 16 bases. The CDR3 spans 14 residues. Germline V gene lookup returns CDR1 DFQATT and CDR2 SNEGSKA (reference sequence). The CDR3 sequence: CSALRDSTYNEQFF. The DNA of the CDR3 is TGCAGTGCCTTGAGGGACTCGACGTACAATGAGCAGTTCTTC.

This clonotype has at least ten counts. This sequence joins TRBV6-5 and TRBJ2-7, with 8 bases aligning to TRBD2. The CDR3 length is 15 residues. The germline V gene encodes CDR1 MNHEY and CDR2 SVGAGI. V lost 0 bases and J lost 2; bases outside the gene matches: 3. The CDR3 is CASSYSAGGPYEQYF. The CDR3 DNA sequence: TGTGCCAGCAGTTACTCGGCGGGAGGACCCTACGAGCAGTACTTC.

The CDR3 DNA is TGTGCCAGCAGTTTATCAGGGCGGGTGGACACTGAAGCTTTCTTT. It translates to CASSLSGRVDTEAFF. The J gene is TRBJ1-1, the V gene TRBV12-3 or TRBV12-4, with D possibly TRBD1 on 5 matching bases. V lost 2 bases, J lost 3 bases, and 13 bases lay in between. The CDR3 is made up of 15 amino acids.

On this clonotype: One end of the junction is discordant with germline, which a read error may explain. This chain connects TRBV20-1 to TRBJ2-7, with 7 bases lining up with TRBD1. The germline gives CDR1 DFQATT, CDR2 SNEGSKA (reference sequence). The CDR3 consists of 12 residues. The CDR3 sequence: CSAPQGGYEEYF. The CDR3 DNA reads TGCAGTGCTCCGCAAGGGGGCTACGAGGAGTACTTC.